This T cell receptor (beta chain) was captured in a study of OX40 agonist ivuxolimab in advanced cancers. This clone was detected only a few times. TCRdb keeps only in-frame clones here, not all; method: immunoSEQ multiplex PCR. The sample shows around 80,000 clones, roughly four fifths of them seen only once. This TCR derives from an adult with an advanced solid tumor such as melanoma, head and neck, liver or kidney cancer. Sequences were derived from CD4+ or CD8+ T cells sorted from blood, sampled in a trial of the OX40 agonist ivuxolimab.

The CDR3 bases are TGTGCCAGCAGCTTACGGAGGGCAGGAGTAGGAGAAAACACCATATATTTT. Its protein product is CASSLRRAGVGENTIYF. The chain couples TRBV7-9 to TRBJ1-3; D gene uncertain. V was cut by 2 bases and J by 6 bases, with 20 bases left in between. The CDR3 loop spans 17 amino acids. CDR1 SEHNR and CDR2 FQNEAQ come from the germline V gene (reference sequence).